The source of this T cell receptor beta chain is a study of blood T cell repertoires in COVID-19. Study summary: The study drew acute and convalescent COVID-19 samples from the United States, Italy and Spain.

Measured with immunoSEQ multiplex PCR; TCRdb has only the in-frame clones, and not every one. Found here are 150,000 to 200,000 clones, about 86% of them singletons; the top ten hold less than 1%. The length of the CDR3 is 18 residues. Trimming took 2 bases from V and 5 from J; bases not matched to a gene: 14. Germline CDR1 reads KGHDR; CDR2 reads SFDVKD. This TCR was recovered from a man aged 18-30 years with acute or convalescent COVID-19. The rearrangement links TRBV24-1 to TRBJ1-2; TRBD1 agrees at 9 bases. Sequenced material: peripheral blood. The CDR3 sequence is CATSDSRDRDVSSYGYTF. The DNA of the CDR3 is TGTGCCACCAGTGATTCAAGGGACAGGGACGTTTCGAGTTATGGCTACACCTTC.